Presented here are 3 T cell receptor beta chains from one specimen sequenced in a study of monozygotic twins with inflammatory bowel disease. TCRdb reprocessed the 5' RACE reads, with one entry per CDR3 protein and no DNA. Found here are under 200,000 distinct CDR3 sequences; the top ten clones hold 2.8%. Specimen: blood. The receptors were sampled from a human donor with ulcerative colitis or Crohn's disease, or a healthy co-twin of an affected twin (not recorded which).

The chain joins TRBV24-1 to TRBJ1-5; lacking DNA, the TRBD1 call made by TCRdb goes unchecked. Germline V gives CDR1 KGHDR, CDR2 SFDVKD. The CDR3 contains 16 residues. The CDR3 sequence: CATSEAGQGGNQPQHF.

The V call is TRBV20-1, the J call TRBJ2-2; TCRdb designates TRBD2, a call that cannot be tested without DNA. The CDR3 is 18 amino acids. Germline values: CDR1 DFQATT, CDR2 SNEGSKA (reference sequence). The CDR3 reads CSARVSDGLAGNTGELFF.

This chain joins TRBV7-9 and TRBJ2-7. Per germline, CDR1 SEHNR and CDR2 FQNEAQ (reference sequence). This CDR3 comprises 11 residues. The CDR3 is CASSPISEQYF.